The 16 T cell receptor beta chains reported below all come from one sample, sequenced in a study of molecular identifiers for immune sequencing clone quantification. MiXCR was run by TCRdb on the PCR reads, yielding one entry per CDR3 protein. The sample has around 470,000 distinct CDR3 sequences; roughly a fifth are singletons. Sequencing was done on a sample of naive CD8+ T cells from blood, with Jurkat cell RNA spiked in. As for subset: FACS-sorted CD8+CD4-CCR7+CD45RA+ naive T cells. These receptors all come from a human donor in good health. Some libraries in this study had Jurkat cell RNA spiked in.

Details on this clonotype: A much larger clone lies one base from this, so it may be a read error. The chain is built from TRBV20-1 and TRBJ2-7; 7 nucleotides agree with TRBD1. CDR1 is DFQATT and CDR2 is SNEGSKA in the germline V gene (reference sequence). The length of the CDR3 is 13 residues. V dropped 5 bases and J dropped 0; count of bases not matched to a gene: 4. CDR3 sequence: CSAGDSLSYEQYF. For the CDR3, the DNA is TGCAGTGCTGGGGACAGCCTCTCCTACGAGCAGTACTTC.

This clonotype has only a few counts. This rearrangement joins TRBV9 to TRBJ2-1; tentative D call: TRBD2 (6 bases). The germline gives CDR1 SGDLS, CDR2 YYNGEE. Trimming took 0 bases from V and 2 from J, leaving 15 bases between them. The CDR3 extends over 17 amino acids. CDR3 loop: CASSVAPSAGTYNEQFF. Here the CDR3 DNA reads TGTGCCAGCAGCGTAGCTCCCTCGGCGGGGACCTACAATGAGCAGTTCTTC.

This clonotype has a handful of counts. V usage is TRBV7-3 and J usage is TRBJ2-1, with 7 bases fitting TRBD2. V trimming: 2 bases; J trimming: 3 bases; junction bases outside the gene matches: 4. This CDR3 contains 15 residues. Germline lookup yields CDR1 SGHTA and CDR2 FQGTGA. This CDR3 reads CASSLETSDYNEQFF. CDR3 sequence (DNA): TGTGCCAGCAGCTTAGAAACTAGCGACTACAATGAGCAGTTCTTC.

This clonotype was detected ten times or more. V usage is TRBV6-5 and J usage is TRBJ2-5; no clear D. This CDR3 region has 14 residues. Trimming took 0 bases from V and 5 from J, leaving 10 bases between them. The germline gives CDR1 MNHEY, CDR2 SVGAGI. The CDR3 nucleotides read TGTGCCAGCAGTTACTCAAGCCCGGAGGAGACCCAGTACTTC. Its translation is CASSYSSPEETQYF.

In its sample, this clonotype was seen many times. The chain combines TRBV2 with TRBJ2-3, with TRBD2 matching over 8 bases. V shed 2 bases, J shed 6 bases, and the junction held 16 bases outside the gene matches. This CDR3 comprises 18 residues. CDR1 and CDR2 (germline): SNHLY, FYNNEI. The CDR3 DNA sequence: TGTGCCAGCAGTGAATGGGTAGTGCGGGAGGTATCATCGGATACGCAGTATTTT. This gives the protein CASSEWVVREVSSDTQYF.

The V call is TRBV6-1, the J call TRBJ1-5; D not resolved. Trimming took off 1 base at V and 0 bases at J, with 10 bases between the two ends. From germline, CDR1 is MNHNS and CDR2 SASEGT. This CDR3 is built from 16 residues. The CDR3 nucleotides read TGTGCCAGCAGTGAAGAGGGAGCCTATAGCAATCAGCCCCAGCATTTT. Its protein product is CASSEEGAYSNQPQHF.

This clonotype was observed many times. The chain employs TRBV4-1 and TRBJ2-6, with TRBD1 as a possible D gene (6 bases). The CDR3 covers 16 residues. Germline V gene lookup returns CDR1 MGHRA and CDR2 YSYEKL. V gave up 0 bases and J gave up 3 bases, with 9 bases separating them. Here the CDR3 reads CASSQDHRVGANVLTF. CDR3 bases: TGCGCCAGCAGCCAAGACCACAGGGTTGGGGCCAACGTCCTGACTTTC.

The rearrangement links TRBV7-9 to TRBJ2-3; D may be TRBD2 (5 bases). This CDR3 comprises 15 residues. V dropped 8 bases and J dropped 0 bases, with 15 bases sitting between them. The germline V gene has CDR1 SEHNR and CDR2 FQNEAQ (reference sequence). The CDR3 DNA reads TGTGCCAGCCGCAATGGGAGTTTTAGCACAGATACGCAGTATTTT. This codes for CASRNGSFSTDTQYF.

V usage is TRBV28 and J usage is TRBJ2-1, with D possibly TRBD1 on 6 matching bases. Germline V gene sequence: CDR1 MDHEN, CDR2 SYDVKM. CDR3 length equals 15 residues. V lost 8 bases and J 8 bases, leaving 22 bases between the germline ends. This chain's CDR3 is CASGPPVTGRDEQFF. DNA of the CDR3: TGTGCCAGCGGTCCCCCGGTCACAGGGCGCGATGAGCAGTTCTTC.

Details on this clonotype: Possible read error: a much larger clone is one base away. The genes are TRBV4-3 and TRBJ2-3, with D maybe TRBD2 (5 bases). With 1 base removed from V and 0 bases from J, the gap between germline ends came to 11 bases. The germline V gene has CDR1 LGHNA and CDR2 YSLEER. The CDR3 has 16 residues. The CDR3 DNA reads TGCGCCAGCAGCCAAGGCCGATGGACTAGCACAGATACGCAGTATTTT. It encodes CASSQGRWTSTDTQYF.

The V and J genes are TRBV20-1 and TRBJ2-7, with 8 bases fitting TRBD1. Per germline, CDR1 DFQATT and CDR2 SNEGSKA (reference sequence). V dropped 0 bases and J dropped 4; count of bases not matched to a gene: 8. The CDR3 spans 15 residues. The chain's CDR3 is CSARDKGQATYEQYF. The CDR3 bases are TGCAGTGCTAGAGATAAGGGACAGGCGACTTACGAGCAGTACTTC.

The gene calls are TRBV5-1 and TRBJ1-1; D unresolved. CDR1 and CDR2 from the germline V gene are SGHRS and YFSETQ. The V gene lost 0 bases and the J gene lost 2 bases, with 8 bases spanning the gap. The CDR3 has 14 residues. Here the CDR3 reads CASSLEVSNTEAFF. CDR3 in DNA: TGCGCCAGCAGCTTGGAGGTCAGCAACACTGAAGCTTTCTTT.

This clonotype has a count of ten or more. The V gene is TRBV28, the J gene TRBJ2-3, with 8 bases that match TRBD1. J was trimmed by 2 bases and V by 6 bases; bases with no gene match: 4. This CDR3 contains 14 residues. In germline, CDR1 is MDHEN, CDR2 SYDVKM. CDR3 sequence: CASRLRGHTDTQYF. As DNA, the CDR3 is TGTGCCAGCAGACTCAGGGGGCACACAGATACGCAGTATTTT.

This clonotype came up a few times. The CDR3 loop is CASSPINQETQYF. The CDR3 region has the DNA TGTGCCAGCAGCCCGATTAACCAAGAGACCCAGTACTTC. This rearrangement joins TRBV27 to TRBJ2-5; D is unresolved. Between the trimmed V and J ends, which lost 6 bases and 0 bases, there was a span of 8 bases. The CDR3 sequence is 13 residues long. Germline loops: CDR1 MNHEY, CDR2 SMNVEV (reference sequence).

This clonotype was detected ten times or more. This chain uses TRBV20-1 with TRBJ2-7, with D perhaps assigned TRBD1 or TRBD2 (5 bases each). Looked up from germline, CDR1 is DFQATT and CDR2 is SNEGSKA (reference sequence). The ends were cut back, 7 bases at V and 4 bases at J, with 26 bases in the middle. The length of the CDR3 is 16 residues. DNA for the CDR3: TGCAGTGTCCTCAAAGTGGGCCGGGACGGCGTATACGAGCAGTACTTC. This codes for CSVLKVGRDGVYEQYF.

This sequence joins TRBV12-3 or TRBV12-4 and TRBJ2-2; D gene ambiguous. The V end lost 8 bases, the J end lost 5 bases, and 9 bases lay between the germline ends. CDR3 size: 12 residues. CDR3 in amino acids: CASVLLTGELFF. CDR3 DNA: TGTGCCAGCGTTTTACTGACCGGGGAGCTGTTTTTT.